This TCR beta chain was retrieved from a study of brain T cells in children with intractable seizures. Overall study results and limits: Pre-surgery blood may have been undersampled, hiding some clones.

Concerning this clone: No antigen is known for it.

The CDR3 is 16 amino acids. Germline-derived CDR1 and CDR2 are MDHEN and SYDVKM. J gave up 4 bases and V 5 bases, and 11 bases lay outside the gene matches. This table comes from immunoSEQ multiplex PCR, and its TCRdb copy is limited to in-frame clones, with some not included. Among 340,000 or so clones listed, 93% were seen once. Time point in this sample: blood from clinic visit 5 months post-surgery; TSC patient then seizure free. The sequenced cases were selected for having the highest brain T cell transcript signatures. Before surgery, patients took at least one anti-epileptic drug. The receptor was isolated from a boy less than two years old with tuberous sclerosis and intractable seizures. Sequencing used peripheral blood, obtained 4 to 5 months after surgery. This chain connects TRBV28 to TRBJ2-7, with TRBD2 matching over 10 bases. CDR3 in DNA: TGTGCCAGCAGTCCCGATGGTAGCGGGAGGCTTTACGAGCAGTACTTC. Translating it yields CASSPDGSGRLYEQYF.